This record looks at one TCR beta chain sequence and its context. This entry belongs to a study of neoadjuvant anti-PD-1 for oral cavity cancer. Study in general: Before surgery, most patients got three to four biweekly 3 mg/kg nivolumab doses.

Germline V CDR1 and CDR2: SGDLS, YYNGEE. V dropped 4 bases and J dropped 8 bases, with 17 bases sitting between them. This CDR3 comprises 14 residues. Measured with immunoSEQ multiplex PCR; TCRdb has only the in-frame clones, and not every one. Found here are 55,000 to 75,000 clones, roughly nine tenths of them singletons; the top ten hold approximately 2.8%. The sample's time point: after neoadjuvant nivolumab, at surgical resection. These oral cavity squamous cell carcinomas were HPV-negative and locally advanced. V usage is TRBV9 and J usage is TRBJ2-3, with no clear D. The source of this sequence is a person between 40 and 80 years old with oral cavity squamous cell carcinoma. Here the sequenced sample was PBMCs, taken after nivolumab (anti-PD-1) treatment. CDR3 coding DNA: TGTGCCAGCAGCACCTCCAGGCCGGAGAGTACGCAGTATTTT. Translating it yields CASSTSRPESTQYF.